This is a list of T cell receptor beta chains from one sample in a study of T cell responses to AZD1222 COVID-19 vaccine. Generated by immunoSEQ multiplex PCR, the TCRdb table keeps only in-frame clones and is missing some. Of approximately 150,000 clones detected, 90% to 95% appear once; the ten largest clones hold roughly 1.2%. The source material was peripheral blood, sampled on day 0 of AZD1222 vaccination. Receptor source: an adult in good health. The CDR3 runs from the conserved cysteine through the conserved F or W. The D gene is left open where the match is weak. A clone size is listed for some rows: how often the clone was seen (once, few, many), or a class if it is expanded.

V: TRBV10-3
J: TRBJ2-2
D: -
size: once
CDR3: CAIGSSKTGNTGELFF
DNA: TGTGCCATTGGGTCCAGCAAAACCGGGAACACCGGGGAGCTGTTTTTT

V: TRBV18
J: TRBJ1-3
D: -
size: -
CDR3: CASSPLEENTIYF
DNA: TGTGCCAGCTCACCACTGGAAGAAAACACCATATATTTT

V: TRBV10-3
J: TRBJ1-2
D: TRBD1
size: -
CDR3: CAIQGGGDYGYTF
DNA: TGTGCCATCCAGGGGGGGGGAGACTATGGCTACACCTTC

V: TRBV6-5
J: TRBJ1-3
D: -
size: -
CDR3: CAVGGGNTIYF
DNA: TGTGCCGTCGGGGGAGGGAACACCATATATTTT

V: TRBV5-1
J: TRBJ2-1
D: -
size: -
CDR3: CASSSGDTPPGEQFF
DNA: TGCGCCAGCAGCTCGGGGGACACCCCCCCCGGTGAGCAGTTCTTC

V: TRBV6-1
J: TRBJ2-6
D: -
size: once
CDR3: CASSGPPLPSGANVLTF
DNA: TGTGCCAGCAGTGGCCCCCCACTTCCTTCTGGGGCCAACGTCCTGACTTTC

V: TRBV5-1
J: TRBJ1-1
D: -
size: -
CDR3: CASSFNGGTEAFF
DNA: TGCGCCAGCAGCTTCAATGGGGGCACTGAAGCTTTCTTT

V: TRBV18
J: TRBJ2-1
D: TRBD2
size: few
CDR3: CASSPRDPSGSEAYNEQFF
DNA: TGTGCCAGCTCACCACGGGACCCTAGCGGGAGTGAGGCCTACAATGAGCAGTTCTTC

V: TRBV7-2
J: TRBJ2-3
D: TRBD1
size: -
CDR3: CASSWYRGSYTQYF
DNA: TGTGCCAGCAGCTGGTACAGGGGCTCTTATACGCAGTATTTT

V: TRBV19
J: TRBJ2-6
D: -
size: -
CDR3: CASGPRTASSGANVLTF
DNA: TGTGCCAGTGGGCCGAGGACAGCGAGCTCTGGGGCCAACGTCCTGACTTTC

V: TRBV5-4
J: TRBJ2-3
D: -
size: -
CDR3: CASSRLVGSFTDTQYF
DNA: TGTGCCAGCAGCCGACTAGTAGGTTCTTTCACAGATACGCAGTATTTT

V: TRBV18
J: TRBJ2-1
D: -
size: -
CDR3: CASSPPGLAKNEQFF
DNA: TGTGCCAGCTCACCGCCGGGACTTGCAAAAAATGAGCAGTTCTTC

V: TRBV28
J: TRBJ1-2
D: -
size: once
CDR3: CASLPGTENYGYTF
DNA: TGTGCCAGCCTGCCCGGGACGGAAAACTATGGCTACACCTTC

V: TRBV19
J: TRBJ2-1
D: TRBD2
size: -
CDR3: CASHSGGRGLAGYNEQFF
DNA: TGTGCCTCTCACTCGGGCGGGAGAGGGCTAGCGGGATACAATGAGCAGTTCTTC

V: TRBV20-1
J: TRBJ1-1
D: -
size: -
CDR3: CSANILGAFF
DNA: TGCAGTGCTAATATTCTCGGGGCTTTCTTT

V: TRBV12-3/TRBV12-4
J: TRBJ1-4
D: TRBD1
size: once
CDR3: CASSQGAEKLFF
DNA: TGTGCCAGCAGTCAGGGGGCTGAAAAACTGTTTTTT

V: TRBV24-1
J: TRBJ2-3
D: TRBD2
size: -
CDR3: CATSDGAGHTQYF
DNA: TGTGCCACCAGTGATGGAGCGGGGCATACGCAGTATTTT

V: TRBV6-5
J: TRBJ2-5
D: -
size: -
CDR3: CASSYPPGTTLETQYF
DNA: TGTGCCAGCAGTTACCCGCCCGGGACAACCCTAGAGACCCAGTACTTC

V: TRBV2
J: TRBJ1-1
D: -
size: many
CDR3: CASTPERDTEAFF
DNA: TGTGCCAGCACTCCCGAGAGGGACACTGAAGCTTTCTTT

V: TRBV4-2
J: TRBJ2-1
D: TRBD1
size: -
CDR3: CASSQDPDRGPYNEQFF
DNA: TGTGCCAGCAGCCAAGACCCGGACAGGGGGCCGTACAATGAGCAGTTCTTC